These 9 T cell receptor beta chains came from one sample sequenced in a study of blood T cell repertoires in COVID-19. The assay was immunoSEQ multiplex PCR, and TCRdb's table has in-frame clones only and misses some. The sample lists some 96,000 clones, roughly 83% occurring once. The specimen was peripheral blood. The origin of the receptors is a human donor in a cohort sampled during active COVID-19.

This chain connects TRBV5-8 to TRBJ1-4, with TRBD1 matching over 7 bases. CDR1 and CDR2 from the germline V gene are SGHTS and YDEGEE. The CDR3 sequence is 15 residues long. Unmatched junction bases numbered 8, after V lost 2 bases and J lost 7 bases. The CDR3 bases are TGTGCCAGCAGCTTCACAGGGGAGATGGGTGAAAAACTGTTTTTT. Protein: CASSFTGEMGEKLFF.

The chain carries TRBV15 and TRBJ1-4; TRBD1 might be the D (5 bases). The V gene's germline CDR1 is LNHNV and CDR2 YYDKDF (reference sequence). The CDR3 spans 15 residues. V lost 5 bases to trimming and J lost 4 bases, with 14 bases between them. CDR3 nucleotide sequence: TGTGCCACCAGCCGCTCATGGGGGGGTAATGAAAAACTGTTTTTT. It is translated as CATSRSWGGNEKLFF.

This chain uses TRBV9 with TRBJ2-5; possibly TRBD2 for D (5 bases). The germline CDR1 and CDR2 sequences are SGDLS and YYNGEE. The CDR3 totals 15 residues. With 0 bases removed from V and 5 bases from J, the gap between germline ends came to 14 bases. The CDR3 is CASSVVGGSAETQYF. DNA for the CDR3: TGTGCCAGCAGCGTAGTCGGTGGTAGCGCGGAGACCCAGTACTTC.

CDR3 bases: TGTGCCAGCAGCACGACATACAACACCGGGGAGCTGTTTTTT. It yields the protein CASSTTYNTGELFF. The rearrangement uses TRBV7-2 and TRBJ2-2; D unresolved. This CDR3 has 14 residues. V was shortened by 5 bases and J by 2 bases, with 9 bases between the two germline ends. The germline V gene encodes CDR1 SGHTA and CDR2 FQGNSA.

This sequence joins TRBV30 and TRBJ1-5, with a possible D match to TRBD1 (6 bases). CDR3 length: 13 amino acids. The V gene's germline CDR1 is GTSNPN and CDR2 SVGIG (reference sequence). Trimming removed 4 bases from V and 5 bases from J, with 12 bases in between. The CDR3 DNA sequence: TGTGCCTGGACAGGGGAACGAGATCAGCCCCAGCATTTT. Protein: CAWTGERDQPQHF.

V gene TRBV6-2 or TRBV6-3 combines with J gene TRBJ1-1, with a possible D match to TRBD1 (5 bases). The CDR3 is 14 amino acids. V lost 3 bases and J lost 2, with 10 bases in between. From germline, CDR1 is MNHEY and CDR2 SVGEGT. The CDR3 loop is CASSYRQGNTEAFF. The CDR3 nucleotides read TGTGCCAGCAGTTATAGGCAGGGAAACACTGAAGCTTTCTTT.

The chain combines TRBV29-1 with TRBJ2-3; TRBD1 aligns across 9 bases. The V and J ends lost 7 bases and 6 bases, in that order; junction bases with no gene match: 11. The CDR3 extends over 14 amino acids. CDR1 SQVTM and CDR2 ANQGSEA come from the germline V gene. CDR3 DNA sequence: TGCAGCGCAGGCCCCACACAGGGGGCGGATACGCAGTATTTT. Its protein is CSAGPTQGADTQYF.

The CDR3: CASSPTGVQAEKLFF. The CDR3 DNA sequence: TGTGCCAGCAGCCCCACAGGGGTCCAGGCTGAAAAACTGTTTTTT. The rearrangement joins TRBV28 to TRBJ1-4, with TRBD1 matching over 7 bases. The CDR3 has 15 residues. V lost 6 bases and J lost 7; bases outside the gene matches: 11. The germline CDR1 and CDR2 sequences are MDHEN and SYDVKM.

This chain links TRBV10-3 with TRBJ1-1; TRBD1 matches 11 bases. J gave up 4 bases and V 6 bases, and 1 base lay outside the gene matches. Germline V CDR1 and CDR2: ENHRY, SYGVKD. The CDR3 is made up of 13 amino acids. CDR3 sequence reads: CAIRGQGATEAFF. For the CDR3, the DNA is TGTGCCATCAGAGGACAGGGGGCCACTGAAGCTTTCTTT.